Reported below is one T cell receptor beta chain. At least ten counts were recorded for this clonotype. Which antigen it targets is not known. No much larger clone exists at a distance of one base, and base qualities are not known. This entry is derived from a study of neurological immune-mediated disorders (dated by TCRdb to between 2018 and 2020). For the study in its entirety: Among the approximately 35 multiple sclerosis patients, relapsing-remitting MS was present in some 30 and secondary progressive MS was present in 3. The 90 to 110 TCR-beta libraries included longitudinal samples, technical triplicates and paired sorted CD4+ and CD8+ T-cell subsets alongside PBMC samples. Using UMI-based sequencing, the study compared peripheral blood TCR-beta repertoires from patients with HTLV-I-associated myelopathy (HAM/TSP), patients with multiple sclerosis, and healthy controls. The cohort comprised roughly 69 subjects: about 14 HAM/TSP patients, 35 or so multiple sclerosis patients and around 20 healthy controls. The study at large found these results: The highest TCR clonal expansion was observed in HAM/TSP patients, whereas the lowest was observed in MS patients, even when compared with healthy controls. The MS cluster showed no association with clinical or MRI features, and the authors stated that larger cohorts are needed. Across subjects, expanded clones never shared an identical CDR3 amino acid sequence, which suggests that the TCR-beta repertoires in every group were private. In phylogenetic analysis, the repertoires of 18 of 34 MS patients grouped into a cluster of related CDR3 sequences, which suggests a possible signature at the repertoire level.

To synthesize cDNA, template-switch 5'RACE was performed with a primer carrying a 10-nucleotide random unique molecular identifier so that each TCR transcript was tagged. Every sequencing run covered 15-18 subjects and yielded more than 160 million TCR-beta sequences. The RNeasy kit was used to extract total RNA. TCR-beta VDJ regions were amplified with primers for the TCR constant region and the 5'RACE anchor, using the KAPA Real-time Library Amplification kit. Sample indexes and Illumina adaptors were added in a first PCR, and a second PCR then increased library yield. After Ampure bead purification, the roughly 650 bp TCR product was size-selected on a 2% E-gel SizeSelection system. Library quality was checked on a Bioanalyzer, concentration was measured with Qubit, and libraries were quantified with the Kapa Library Quantification kit before pooling. Libraries were sequenced paired-end 2 x 150 bp on an Illumina HiSeq 2500. To increase sequence diversity, roughly 24-31% phiX was spiked into each library pool. Turning to the authors' computational methods: Quality-filtered reads were processed with the UMI-based MiGEC pipeline, and over 85% of raw TCR sequences were removed by the MiGEC pipeline during error correction. VDJ genes were aligned to IMGT germline references, and each clonotype was defined by a unique CDR3 amino acid sequence together with V-J genes. Clonal expansion, Shannon diversity and CDR3 relatedness (CalcPairwiseDistances, ClusterSamples) were evaluated with VDJtools, and phylogenetic trees were built with CLCbio workbench. Clones with at least 8 unique UMIs were defined as expanded, with this threshold being based on coefficient-of-variation modelling across technical triplicates. TCRdb reprocessing: public reads trimmed at Q25 with fastp, clones called with MiXCR, in-frame beta chains kept. Each entry merges the rows of one CDR3 protein and shows their most common DNA and genes. None of the V and J calls come from the authors' own analysis; TCRdb made them. This sample holds under 70,000 distinct CDR3 sequences; about 3% were observed only once. The biggest ten clones account for under 6.5% of the sample.

Taken from the germline V gene, the CDR1 and CDR2 loops are MNHEY and SVGEGT. Germline trimming amounts to 6 bases on V and 2 bases on J, with 3 as the count of junction bases outside the gene matches. From the cysteine up to the phenylalanine, the CDR3 has a length of 14 residues. Just CDR3 DNA is preserved here, 42 bases in frame from base 1. For unsorted PBMC libraries, 2 million PBMCs were used after storage in RNAlater at -80 degrees C until RNA extraction. The multiple sclerosis patients were enrolled in a US clinical protocol that evaluated disease progression with magnetic resonance imaging. PBMCs were separated from peripheral blood using Ficoll-Hypaque density gradient centrifugation and then cryopreserved in liquid nitrogen.

The source is a woman aged 50 to 65 with multiple sclerosis. The rearrangement joined TRBV6-2 or TRBV6-3 to TRBJ2-7, with 11 central nucleotides matching TRBD2. The source material was PBMCs. The CDR3 protein: CASRSSGRAYEQYF. The base sequence is TGTGCCAGCAGGAGTAGCGGGAGGGCCTACGAGCAGTACTTC.